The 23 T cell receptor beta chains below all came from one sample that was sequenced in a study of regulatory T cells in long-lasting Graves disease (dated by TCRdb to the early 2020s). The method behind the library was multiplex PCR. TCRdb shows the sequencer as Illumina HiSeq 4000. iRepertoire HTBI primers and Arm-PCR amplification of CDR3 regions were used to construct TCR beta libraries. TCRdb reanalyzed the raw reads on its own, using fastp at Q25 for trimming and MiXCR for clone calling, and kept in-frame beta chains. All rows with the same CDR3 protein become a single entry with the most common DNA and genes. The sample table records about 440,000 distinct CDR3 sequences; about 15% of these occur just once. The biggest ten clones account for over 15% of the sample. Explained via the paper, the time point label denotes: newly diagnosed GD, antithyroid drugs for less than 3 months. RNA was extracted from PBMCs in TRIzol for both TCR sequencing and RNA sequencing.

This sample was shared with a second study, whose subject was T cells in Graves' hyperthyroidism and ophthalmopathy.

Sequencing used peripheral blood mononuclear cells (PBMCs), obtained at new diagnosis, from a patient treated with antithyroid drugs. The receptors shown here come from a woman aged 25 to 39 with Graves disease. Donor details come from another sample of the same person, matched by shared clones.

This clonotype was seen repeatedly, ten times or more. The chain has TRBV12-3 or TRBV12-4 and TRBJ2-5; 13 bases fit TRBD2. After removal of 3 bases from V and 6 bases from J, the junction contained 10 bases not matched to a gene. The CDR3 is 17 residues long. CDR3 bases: TGTGCCAGCAGTTTCGGACTAGCGGGAGTTGTAGGGAAGACCCAGTACTTC. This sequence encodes CASSFGLAGVVGKTQYF.

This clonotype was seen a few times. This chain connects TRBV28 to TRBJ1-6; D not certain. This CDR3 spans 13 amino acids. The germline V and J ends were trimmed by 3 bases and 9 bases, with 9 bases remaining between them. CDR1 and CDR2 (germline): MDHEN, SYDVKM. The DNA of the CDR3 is TGTGCCAGCAGTTTTCTTGGAGTTTCACCCCTCCACTTT. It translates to CASSFLGVSPLHF.

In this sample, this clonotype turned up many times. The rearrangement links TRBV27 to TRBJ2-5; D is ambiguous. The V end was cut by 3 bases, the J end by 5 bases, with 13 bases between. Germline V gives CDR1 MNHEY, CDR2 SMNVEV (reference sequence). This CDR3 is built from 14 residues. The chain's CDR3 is CASSFESRTETQYF. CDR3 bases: TGTGCCAGCAGTTTTGAATCCCGGACCGAGACCCAGTACTTC.

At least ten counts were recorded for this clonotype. The CDR3 DNA sequence: TGTGCCAGCAGCCAAAATCCGGCAGGGACGGGGGAGCAGTACTTC. Translating gives CASSQNPAGTGEQYF. This sequence joins TRBV3-1 and TRBJ2-7; D is tentatively TRBD1 or TRBD2 (5 bases each). V shed 2 bases and J shed 7 bases, with 18 bases lying between them. Germline V lookup: CDR1 LGHDT, CDR2 YNNKEL (reference sequence). CDR3 length: 15 amino acids.

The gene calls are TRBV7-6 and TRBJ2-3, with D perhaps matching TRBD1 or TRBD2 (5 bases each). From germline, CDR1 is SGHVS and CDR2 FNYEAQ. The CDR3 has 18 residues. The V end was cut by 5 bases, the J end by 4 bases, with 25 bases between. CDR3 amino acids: CASSDVIGAPGVADTQYF. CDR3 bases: TGTGCCAGCAGCGACGTTATCGGGGCCCCCGGGGTGGCAGATACGCAGTATTTT.

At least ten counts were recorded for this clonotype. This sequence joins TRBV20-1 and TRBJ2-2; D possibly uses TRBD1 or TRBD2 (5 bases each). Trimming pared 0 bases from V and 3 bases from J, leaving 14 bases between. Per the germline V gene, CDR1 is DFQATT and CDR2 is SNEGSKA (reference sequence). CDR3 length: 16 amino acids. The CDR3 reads CSARDRGGGDTGELFF. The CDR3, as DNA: TGCAGTGCTAGAGATCGGGGCGGAGGAGACACCGGGGAGCTGTTTTTT.

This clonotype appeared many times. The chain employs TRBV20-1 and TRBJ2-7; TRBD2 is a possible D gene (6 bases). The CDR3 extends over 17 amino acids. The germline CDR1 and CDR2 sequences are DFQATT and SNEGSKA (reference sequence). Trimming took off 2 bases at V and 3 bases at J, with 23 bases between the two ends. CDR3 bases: TGCAGTGCTAGATTGGCTCGGGCTAGCGCTGGGGGCTACGAGCAGTACTTC. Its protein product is CSARLARASAGGYEQYF.

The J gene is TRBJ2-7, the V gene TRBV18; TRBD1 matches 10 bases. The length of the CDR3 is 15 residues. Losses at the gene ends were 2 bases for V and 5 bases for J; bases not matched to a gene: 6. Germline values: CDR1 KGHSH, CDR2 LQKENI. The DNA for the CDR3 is TGTGCCAGCTCACCAAGGGACAGGGGTTCTCACGAGCAGTACTTC. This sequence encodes CASSPRDRGSHEQYF. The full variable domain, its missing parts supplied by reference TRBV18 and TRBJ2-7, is NAGVMQNPRHLVRRRGQEARLRCSPMKGHSHVYWYRQLPEEGLKFMVYLQKENIIDESGMPKERFSAEFPKEGPSILRIQQVVRGDSAAYFCASSPRDRGSHEQYFGPGTRLTVT.

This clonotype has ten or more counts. CDR3 protein: CASRWTSGTDTQYF. CDR3 coding DNA: TGTGCCAGCAGGTGGACTAGCGGGACAGATACGCAGTATTTT. V gene TRBV28 combines with J gene TRBJ2-3; 11 bases are a match to TRBD2. Losses at the gene ends were 6 bases for V and 3 bases for J; bases not matched to a gene: 2. CDR1 MDHEN and CDR2 SYDVKM come from the germline V gene. The CDR3 covers 14 residues.

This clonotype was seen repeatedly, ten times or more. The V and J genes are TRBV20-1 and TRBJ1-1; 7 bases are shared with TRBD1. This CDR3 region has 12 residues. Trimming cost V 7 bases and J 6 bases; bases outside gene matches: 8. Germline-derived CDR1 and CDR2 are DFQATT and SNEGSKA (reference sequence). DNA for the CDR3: TGCAGTGTGGGACAGCGTCAGGCTGAAGCTTTCTTT. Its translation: CSVGQRQAEAFF.

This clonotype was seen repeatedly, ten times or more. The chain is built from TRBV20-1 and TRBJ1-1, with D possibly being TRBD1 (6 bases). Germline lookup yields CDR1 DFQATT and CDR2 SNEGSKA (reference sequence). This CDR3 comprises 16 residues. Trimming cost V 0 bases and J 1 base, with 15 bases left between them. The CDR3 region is CSARDPATGPNTEAFF. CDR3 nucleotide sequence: TGCAGTGCTAGAGACCCCGCGACAGGACCGAACACTGAAGCTTTCTTT.

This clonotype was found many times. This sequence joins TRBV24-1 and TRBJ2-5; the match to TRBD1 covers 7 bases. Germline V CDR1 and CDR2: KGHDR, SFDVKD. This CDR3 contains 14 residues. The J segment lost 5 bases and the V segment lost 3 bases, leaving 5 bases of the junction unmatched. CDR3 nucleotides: TGTGCCACCAGTGATCCGACAGGGTTGGAGACCCAGTACTTC. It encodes CATSDPTGLETQYF.

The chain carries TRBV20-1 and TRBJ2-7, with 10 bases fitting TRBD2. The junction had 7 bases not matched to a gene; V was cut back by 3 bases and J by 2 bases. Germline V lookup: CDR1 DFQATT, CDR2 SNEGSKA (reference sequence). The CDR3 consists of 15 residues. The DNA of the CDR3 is TGCAGTGCTAGCCTAGCGGGGGATGTAACCTACGAGCAGTACTTC. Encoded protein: CSASLAGDVTYEQYF.

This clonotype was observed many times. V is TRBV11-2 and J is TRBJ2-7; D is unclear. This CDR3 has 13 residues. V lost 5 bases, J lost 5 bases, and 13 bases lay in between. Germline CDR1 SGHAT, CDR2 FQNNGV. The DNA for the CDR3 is TGTGCCAGCAGCCCCAACTCCGGGCACGAGCAGTACTTC. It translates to CASSPNSGHEQYF.

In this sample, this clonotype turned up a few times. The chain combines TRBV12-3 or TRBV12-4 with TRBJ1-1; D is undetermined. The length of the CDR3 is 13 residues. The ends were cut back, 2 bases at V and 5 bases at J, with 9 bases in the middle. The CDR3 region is CASSLSLGTEAFF. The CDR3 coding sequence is TGTGCCAGCAGTTTAAGTTTAGGAACTGAAGCTTTCTTT.

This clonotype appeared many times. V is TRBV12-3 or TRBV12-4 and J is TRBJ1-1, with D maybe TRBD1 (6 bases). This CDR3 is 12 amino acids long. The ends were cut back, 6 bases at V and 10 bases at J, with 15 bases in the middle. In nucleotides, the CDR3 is TGTGCCAGCAGCCTGGGAGGGGGGCGAGCTTTCTTT. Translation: CASSLGGGRAFF.

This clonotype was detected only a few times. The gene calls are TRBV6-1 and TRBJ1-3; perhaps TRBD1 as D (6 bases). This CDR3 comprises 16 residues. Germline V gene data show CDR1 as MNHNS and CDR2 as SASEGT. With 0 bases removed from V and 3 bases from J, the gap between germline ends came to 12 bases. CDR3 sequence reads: CASSEAYREGGNTIYF. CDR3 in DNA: TGTGCCAGCAGTGAAGCTTACAGGGAGGGTGGAAACACCATATATTTT.

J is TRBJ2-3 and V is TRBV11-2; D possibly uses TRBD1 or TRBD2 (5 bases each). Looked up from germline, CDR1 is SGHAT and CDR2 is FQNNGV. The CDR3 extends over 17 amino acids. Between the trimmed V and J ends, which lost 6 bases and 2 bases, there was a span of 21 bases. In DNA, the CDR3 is TGTGCCAGCAGTACCATCCCGGGGCAGGGAGACACAGATACGCAGTATTTT. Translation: CASSTIPGQGDTDTQYF.

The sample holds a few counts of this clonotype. The DNA of the CDR3 is TGTGCCAGCAGTATACAGGGTTTAGATAATTCACCCCTCCACTTT. It yields the protein CASSIQGLDNSPLHF. The chain couples TRBV6-1 to TRBJ1-6, with TRBD1 as a possible D gene (6 bases). Germline V lookup: CDR1 MNHNS, CDR2 SASEGT. The CDR3 loop spans 15 amino acids. Trimming removed 5 bases from V and 5 bases from J, with 13 bases in between.

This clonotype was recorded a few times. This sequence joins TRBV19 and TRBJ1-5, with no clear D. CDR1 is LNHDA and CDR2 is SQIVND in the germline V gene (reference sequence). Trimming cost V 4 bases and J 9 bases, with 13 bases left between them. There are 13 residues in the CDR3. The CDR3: CASSTRPERPQHF. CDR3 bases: TGTGCCAGTAGTACTCGACCTGAACGGCCCCAGCATTTT.

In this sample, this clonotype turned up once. CDR3 sequence: CASSSPGGTGTGELFF. In nucleotides, the CDR3 is TGTGCCAGCAGCTCCCCAGGGGGGACGGGCACCGGGGAGCTGTTTTTT. The chain is built from TRBV7-3 and TRBJ2-2, with a weak D call TRBD1 (7 bases). The germline V gene encodes CDR1 SGHTA and CDR2 FQGTGA. This CDR3 is built from 16 residues. Trimming pared 4 bases from V and 4 bases from J, leaving 16 bases between.

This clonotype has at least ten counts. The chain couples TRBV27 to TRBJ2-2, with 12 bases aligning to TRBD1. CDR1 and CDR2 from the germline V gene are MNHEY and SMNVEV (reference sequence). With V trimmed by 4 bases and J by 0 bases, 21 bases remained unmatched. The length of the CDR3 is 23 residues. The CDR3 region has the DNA TGTGCCAGCAGTTCTCCGGGACAGGGGGCTCACTTGATCGGGGGGACGAACACCGGGGAGCTGTTTTTT. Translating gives CASSSPGQGAHLIGGTNTGELFF.

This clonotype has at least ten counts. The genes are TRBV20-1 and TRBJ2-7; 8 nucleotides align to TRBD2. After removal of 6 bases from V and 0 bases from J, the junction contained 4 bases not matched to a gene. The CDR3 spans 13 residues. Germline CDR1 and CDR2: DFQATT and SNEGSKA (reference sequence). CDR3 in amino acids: CSAVSGVSYEQYF. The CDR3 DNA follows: TGCAGTGCCGTTAGCGGGGTCTCCTACGAGCAGTACTTC.